This TCR beta chain was obtained from a study of radiotherapy plus CTLA-4 blockade in lung cancer. CTLA-4 blockade using ipilimumab, together with focal radiation, was received by patients with chemo-refractory metastatic non-small-cell lung cancer. The assay was immunoSEQ multiplex PCR, and TCRdb's table has in-frame clones only and misses some. The data contain roughly 51,000 clones, approximately 86% of them singletons. The CDR3 totals 15 residues. The ends lost 7 bases at V and 1 base at J; junction bases unmatched: 10. Germline loops: CDR1 SQVTM, CDR2 ANQGSEA. The sequence came from a human donor with non-small cell lung cancer that progressed on radiotherapy plus ipilimumab. Some clones in this sample may be carry-over from other donors' samples. This sequence joins TRBV29-1 and TRBJ2-3; TRBD2 matches 8 bases. The sequencing here drew on peripheral blood, taken from a patient treated with radiotherapy plus ipilimumab. CDR3 sequence: CSAGAAGVGTDTQYF. The CDR3 DNA reads as TGCAGCGCGGGGGCAGCGGGAGTGGGCACAGATACGCAGTATTTT.